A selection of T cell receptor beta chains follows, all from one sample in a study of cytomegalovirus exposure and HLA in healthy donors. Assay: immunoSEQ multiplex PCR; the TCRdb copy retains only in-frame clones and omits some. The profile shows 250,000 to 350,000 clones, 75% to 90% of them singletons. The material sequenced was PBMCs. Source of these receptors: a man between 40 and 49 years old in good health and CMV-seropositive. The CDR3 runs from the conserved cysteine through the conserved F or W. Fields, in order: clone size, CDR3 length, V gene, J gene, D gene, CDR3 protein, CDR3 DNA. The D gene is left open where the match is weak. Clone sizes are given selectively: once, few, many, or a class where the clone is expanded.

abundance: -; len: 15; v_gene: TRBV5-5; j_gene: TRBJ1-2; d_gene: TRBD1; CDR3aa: CASSFWDRGLDGYTF; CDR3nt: TGTGCCAGCAGCTTCTGGGACAGGGGCCTAGATGGCTACACCTTC
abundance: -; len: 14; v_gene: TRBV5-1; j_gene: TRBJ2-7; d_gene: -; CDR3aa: CASSLGGSRYEQYF; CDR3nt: TGCGCCAGCAGCTTGGGTGGGAGCAGGTACGAGCAGTACTTC
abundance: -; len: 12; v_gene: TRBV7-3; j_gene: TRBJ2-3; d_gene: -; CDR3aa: CASSSGVDTQYF; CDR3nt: TGTGCCAGCAGCTCCGGGGTAGATACGCAGTATTTT
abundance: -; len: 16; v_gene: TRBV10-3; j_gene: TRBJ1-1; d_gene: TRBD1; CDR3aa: CAISENSGTGGTEAFF; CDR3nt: TGTGCCATCAGTGAGAATTCCGGGACAGGAGGGACTGAAGCTTTCTTT
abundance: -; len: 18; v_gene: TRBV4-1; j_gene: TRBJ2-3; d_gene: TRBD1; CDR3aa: CASSQTIRQGAREDTQYF; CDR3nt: TGCGCCAGCAGCCAAACTATACGACAGGGGGCTAGGGAAGATACGCAGTATTTT
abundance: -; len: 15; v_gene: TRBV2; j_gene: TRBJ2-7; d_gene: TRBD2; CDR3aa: CASIDPGLAVYEQYF; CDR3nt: TGTGCCAGCATAGATCCGGGACTAGCGGTGTACGAGCAGTACTTC
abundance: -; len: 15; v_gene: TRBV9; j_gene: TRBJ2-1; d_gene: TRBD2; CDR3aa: CASSAGLAGYNEQFF; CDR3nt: TGTGCCAGCAGCGCCGGACTAGCGGGCTACAATGAGCAGTTCTTC
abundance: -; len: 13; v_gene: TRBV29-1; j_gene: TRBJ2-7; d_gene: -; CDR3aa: CSVADSTDYEQYF; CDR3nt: TGCAGCGTTGCTGACTCAACGGACTACGAGCAGTACTTC
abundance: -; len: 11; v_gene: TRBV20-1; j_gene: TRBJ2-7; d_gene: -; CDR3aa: CSARGGGEQYF; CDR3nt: TGCAGTGCCCGGGGAGGGGGCGAGCAGTACTTC
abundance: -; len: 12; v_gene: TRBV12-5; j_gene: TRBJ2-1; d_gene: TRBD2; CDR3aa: CASGSGTNEQFF; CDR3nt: TGTGCTAGTGGTAGCGGGACGAATGAGCAGTTCTTC
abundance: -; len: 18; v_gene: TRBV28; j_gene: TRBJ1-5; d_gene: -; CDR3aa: CASSLLLVVGGSNQPQHF; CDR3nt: TGTGCCAGCAGTTTATTATTGGTGGTGGGGGGGAGCAATCAGCCCCAGCATTTT
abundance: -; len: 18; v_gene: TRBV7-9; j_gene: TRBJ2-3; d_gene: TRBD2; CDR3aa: CASSSPGLAGGPVDTQYF; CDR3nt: TGTGCCAGCAGCTCCCCGGGACTAGCGGGAGGGCCGGTAGATACGCAGTATTTT
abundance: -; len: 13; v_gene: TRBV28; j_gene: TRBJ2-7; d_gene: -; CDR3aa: CASSPLDSYEQYF; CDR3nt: TGTGCCAGCAGTCCCCTTGACAGCTACGAGCAGTACTTC
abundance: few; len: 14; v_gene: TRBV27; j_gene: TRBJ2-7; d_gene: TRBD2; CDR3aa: CASSPPGLEDEQYF; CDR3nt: TGTGCCAGCAGTCCGCCGGGACTAGAGGACGAGCAGTACTTC
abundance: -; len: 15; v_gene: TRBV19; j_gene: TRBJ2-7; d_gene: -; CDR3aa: CASSIVAGNSYEQYF; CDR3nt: TGTGCCAGTAGTATAGTGGCCGGGAACTCCTACGAGCAGTACTTC
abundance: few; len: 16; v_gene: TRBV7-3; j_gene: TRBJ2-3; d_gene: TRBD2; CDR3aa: CASSSGLAALQDTQYF; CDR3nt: TGTGCCAGCAGCTCCGGACTAGCGGCCTTGCAGGATACGCAGTATTTT
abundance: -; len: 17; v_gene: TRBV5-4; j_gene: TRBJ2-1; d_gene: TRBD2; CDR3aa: CASSWQREAAARDEQFF; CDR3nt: TGTGCCAGCAGCTGGCAGCGGGAGGCGGCCGCGCGGGATGAGCAGTTCTTC
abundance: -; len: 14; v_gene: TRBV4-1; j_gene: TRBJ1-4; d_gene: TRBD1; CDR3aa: CASSQGDRDEKLFF; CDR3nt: TGCGCCAGCAGCCAAGGGGACAGGGATGAAAAACTGTTTTTT
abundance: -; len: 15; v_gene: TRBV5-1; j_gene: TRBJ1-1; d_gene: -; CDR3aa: CASSPWSRMNTEAFF; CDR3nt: TGCGCCAGCAGCCCATGGAGTCGCATGAACACTGAAGCTTTCTTT
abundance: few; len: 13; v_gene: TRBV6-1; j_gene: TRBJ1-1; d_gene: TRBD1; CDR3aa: CASSWDRGTEAFF; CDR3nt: TGTGCCAGCAGCTGGGACAGGGGCACTGAAGCTTTCTTT
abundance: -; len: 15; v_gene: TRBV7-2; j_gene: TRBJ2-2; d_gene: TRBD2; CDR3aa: CASSFTSGVTGELFF; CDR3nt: TGTGCCAGCAGCTTTACTAGCGGAGTCACCGGGGAGCTGTTTTTT
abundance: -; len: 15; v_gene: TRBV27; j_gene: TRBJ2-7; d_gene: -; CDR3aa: CASSLDGGWPYEQYF; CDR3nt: TGTGCCAGCAGTTTAGACGGCGGTTGGCCCTACGAGCAGTACTTC
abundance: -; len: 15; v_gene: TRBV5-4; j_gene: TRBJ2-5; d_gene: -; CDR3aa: CASTSSTGPRETQYF; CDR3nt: TGTGCCAGCACCAGTTCGACAGGACCGCGAGAGACCCAGTACTTC
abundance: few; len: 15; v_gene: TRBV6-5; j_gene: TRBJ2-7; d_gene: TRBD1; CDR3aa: CASSYSGQGFYEQYF; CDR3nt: TGTGCCAGCAGTTACTCAGGACAGGGTTTCTACGAGCAGTACTTC
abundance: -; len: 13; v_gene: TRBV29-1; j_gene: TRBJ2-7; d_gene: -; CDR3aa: CSVEAPSSYEQYF; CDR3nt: TGCAGCGTTGAAGCCCCCAGCTCCTACGAGCAGTACTTC
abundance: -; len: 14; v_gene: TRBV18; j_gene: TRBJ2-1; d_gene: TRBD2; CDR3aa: CASSGLAGDNEQFF; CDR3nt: TGTGCCAGCTCCGGACTAGCGGGGGACAATGAGCAGTTCTTC
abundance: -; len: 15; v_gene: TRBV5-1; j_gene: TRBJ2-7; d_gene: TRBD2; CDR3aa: CASSLGLAESGEQYF; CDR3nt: TGCGCCAGCAGCTTGGGACTAGCGGAGAGCGGCGAGCAGTACTTC
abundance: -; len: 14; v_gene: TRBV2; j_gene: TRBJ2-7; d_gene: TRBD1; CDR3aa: CASKLTGWSYEQYF; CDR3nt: TGTGCCAGCAAATTGACAGGGTGGTCCTACGAGCAGTACTTC
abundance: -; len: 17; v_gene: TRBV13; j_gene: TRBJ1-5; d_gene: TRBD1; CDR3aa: CASSLGTGEGSNQPQHF; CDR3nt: TGTGCCAGCAGCCTTGGGACAGGGGAGGGTAGCAATCAGCCCCAGCATTTT
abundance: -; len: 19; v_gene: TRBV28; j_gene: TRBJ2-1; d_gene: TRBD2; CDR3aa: CASRRTSGSISITYNEQFF; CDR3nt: TGTGCCAGCAGACGGACTAGCGGGAGTATCAGTATCACCTACAATGAGCAGTTCTTC
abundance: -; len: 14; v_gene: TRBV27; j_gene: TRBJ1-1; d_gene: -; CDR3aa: CASSSGRLGTEAFF; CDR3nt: TGTGCCAGCAGCTCAGGGAGGTTGGGCACTGAAGCTTTCTTT
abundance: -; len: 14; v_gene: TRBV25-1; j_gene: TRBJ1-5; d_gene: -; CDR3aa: CASSGTGPNQPQHF; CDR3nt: TGTGCCAGCAGTGGAACAGGACCCAATCAGCCCCAGCATTTT
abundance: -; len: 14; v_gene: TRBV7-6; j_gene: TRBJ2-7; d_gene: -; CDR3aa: CASSLTSEGGEQYF; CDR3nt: TGTGCCAGCAGCTTAACTAGCGAAGGGGGTGAGCAGTACTTC
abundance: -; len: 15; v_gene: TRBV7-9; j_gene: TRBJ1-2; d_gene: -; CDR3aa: CSSSFPGQTNYGYTF; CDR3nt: TGTTCCAGCAGCTTCCCAGGACAAACTAACTATGGCTACACCTTC
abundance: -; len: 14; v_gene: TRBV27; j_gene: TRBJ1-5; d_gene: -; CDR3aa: CASSQGIGNQPQHF; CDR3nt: TGTGCCAGCAGTCAGGGGATTGGTAATCAGCCCCAGCATTTT
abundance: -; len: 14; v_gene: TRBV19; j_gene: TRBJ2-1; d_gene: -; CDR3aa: CASSIERVGLEQFF; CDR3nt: TGTGCCAGTAGTATAGAACGGGTTGGGTTGGAGCAGTTCTTC
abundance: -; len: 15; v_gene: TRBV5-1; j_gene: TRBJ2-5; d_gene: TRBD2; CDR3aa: CASSLEKTSGETQYF; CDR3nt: TGCGCCAGCAGCTTGGAGAAGACTAGCGGAGAGACCCAGTACTTC
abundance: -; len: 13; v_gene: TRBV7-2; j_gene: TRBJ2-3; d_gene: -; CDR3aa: CASSLSGLDTQYF; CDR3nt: TGTGCCAGCAGCTTGTCGGGACTAGATACGCAGTATTTT
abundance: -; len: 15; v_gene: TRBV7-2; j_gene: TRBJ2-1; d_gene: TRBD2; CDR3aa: CASSDGLAGYNEQFF; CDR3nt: TGTGCCAGCAGCGATGGACTAGCGGGCTACAATGAGCAGTTCTTC